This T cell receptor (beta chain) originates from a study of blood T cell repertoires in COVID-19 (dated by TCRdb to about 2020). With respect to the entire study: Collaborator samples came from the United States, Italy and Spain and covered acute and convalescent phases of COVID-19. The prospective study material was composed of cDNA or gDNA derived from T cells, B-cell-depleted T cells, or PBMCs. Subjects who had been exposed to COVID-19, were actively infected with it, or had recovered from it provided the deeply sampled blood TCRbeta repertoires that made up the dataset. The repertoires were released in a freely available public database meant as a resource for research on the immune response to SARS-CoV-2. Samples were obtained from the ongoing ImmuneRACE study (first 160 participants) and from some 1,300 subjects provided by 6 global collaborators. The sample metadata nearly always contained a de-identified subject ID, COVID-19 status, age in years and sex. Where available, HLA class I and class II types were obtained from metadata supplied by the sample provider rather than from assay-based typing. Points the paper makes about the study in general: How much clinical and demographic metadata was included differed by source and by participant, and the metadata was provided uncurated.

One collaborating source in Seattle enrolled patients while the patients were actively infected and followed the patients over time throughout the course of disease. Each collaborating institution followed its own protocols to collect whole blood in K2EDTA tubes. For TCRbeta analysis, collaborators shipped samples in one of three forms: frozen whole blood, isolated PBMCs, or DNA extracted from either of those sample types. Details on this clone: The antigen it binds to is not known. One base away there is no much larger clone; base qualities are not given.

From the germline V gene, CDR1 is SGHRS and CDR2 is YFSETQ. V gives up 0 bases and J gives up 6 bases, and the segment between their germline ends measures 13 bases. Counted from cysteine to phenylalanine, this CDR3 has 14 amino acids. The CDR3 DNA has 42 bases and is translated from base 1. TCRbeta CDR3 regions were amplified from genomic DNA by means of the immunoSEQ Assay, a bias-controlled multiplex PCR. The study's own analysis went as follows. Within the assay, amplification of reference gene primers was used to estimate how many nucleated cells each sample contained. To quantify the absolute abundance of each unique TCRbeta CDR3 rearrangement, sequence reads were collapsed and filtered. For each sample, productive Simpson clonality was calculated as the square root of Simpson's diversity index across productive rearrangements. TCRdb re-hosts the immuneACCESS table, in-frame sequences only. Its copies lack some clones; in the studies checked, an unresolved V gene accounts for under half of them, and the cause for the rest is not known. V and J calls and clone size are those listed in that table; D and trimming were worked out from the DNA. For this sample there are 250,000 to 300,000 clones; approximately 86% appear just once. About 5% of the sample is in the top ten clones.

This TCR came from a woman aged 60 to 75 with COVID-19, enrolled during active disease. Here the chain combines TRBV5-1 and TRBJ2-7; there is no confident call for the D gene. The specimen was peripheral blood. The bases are TGCGCCAGCAGCTTGGTAACTTCCCACAGCGAGCAGTACTTC. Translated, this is CASSLVTSHSEQYF.